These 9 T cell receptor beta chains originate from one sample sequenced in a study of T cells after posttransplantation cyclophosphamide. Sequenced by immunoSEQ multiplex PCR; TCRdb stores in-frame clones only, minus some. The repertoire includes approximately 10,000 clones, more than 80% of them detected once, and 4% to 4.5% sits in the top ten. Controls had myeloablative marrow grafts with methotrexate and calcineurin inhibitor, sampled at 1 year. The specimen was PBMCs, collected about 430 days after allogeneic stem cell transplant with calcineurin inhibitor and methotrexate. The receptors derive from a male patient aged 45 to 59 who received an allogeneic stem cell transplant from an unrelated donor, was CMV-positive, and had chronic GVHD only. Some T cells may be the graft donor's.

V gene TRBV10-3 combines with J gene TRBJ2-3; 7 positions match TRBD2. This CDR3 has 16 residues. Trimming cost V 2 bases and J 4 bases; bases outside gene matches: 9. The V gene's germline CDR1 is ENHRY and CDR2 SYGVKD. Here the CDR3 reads CAISEKAGEIADTQYF. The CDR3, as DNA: TGTGCCATCAGTGAGAAGGCGGGGGAGATCGCAGATACGCAGTATTTT.

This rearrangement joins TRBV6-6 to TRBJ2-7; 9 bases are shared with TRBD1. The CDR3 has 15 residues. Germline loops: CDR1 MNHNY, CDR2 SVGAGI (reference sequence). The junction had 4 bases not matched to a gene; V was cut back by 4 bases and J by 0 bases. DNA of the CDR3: TGTGCCAGCAGTTCGAGGACAGGGGTCTCCTACGAGCAGTACTTC. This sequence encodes CASSSRTGVSYEQYF.

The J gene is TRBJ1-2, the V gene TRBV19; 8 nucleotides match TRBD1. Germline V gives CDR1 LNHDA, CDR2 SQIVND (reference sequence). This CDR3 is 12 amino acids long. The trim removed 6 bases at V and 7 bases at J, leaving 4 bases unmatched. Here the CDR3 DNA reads TGTGCCAGTAGCCGGACAGGGACTGGCTACACCTTC. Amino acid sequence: CASSRTGTGYTF. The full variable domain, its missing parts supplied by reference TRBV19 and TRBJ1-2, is DGGITQSPKYLFRKEGQNVTLSCEQNLNHDAMYWYRQDPGQGLRLIYYSQIVNDFQKGDIAEGYSVSREKKESFPLTVTSAQKNPTAFYLCASSRTGTGYTFGSGTRLTVV.

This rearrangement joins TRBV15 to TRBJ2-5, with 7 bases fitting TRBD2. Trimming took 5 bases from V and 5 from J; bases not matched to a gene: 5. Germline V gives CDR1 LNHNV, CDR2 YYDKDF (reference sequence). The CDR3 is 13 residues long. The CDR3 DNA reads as TGTGCCACCAGCGCCCGAGCGGGGGAGACCCAGTACTTC. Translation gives CATSARAGETQYF.

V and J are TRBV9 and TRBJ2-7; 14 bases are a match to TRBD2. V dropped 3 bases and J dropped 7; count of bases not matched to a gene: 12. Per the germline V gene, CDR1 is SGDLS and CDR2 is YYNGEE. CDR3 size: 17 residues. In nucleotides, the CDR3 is TGTGCCAGCAGCGCGGAAGACGGGACTAGCGGGAGTAGTGAGCAGTACTTC. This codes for CASSAEDGTSGSSEQYF.

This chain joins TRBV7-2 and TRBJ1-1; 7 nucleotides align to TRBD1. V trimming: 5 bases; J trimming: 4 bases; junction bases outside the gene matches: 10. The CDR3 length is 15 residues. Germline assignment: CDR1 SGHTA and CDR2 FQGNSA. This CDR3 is CASSPTRGRVTEAFF. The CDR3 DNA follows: TGTGCCAGCAGCCCAACAAGGGGGCGGGTCACTGAAGCTTTCTTT.

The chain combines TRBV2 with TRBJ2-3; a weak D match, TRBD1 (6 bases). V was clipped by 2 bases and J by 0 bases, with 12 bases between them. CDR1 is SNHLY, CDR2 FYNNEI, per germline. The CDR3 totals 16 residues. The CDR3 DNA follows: TGTGCCAGCAGTGAATCCGGACAGCCTAGCACAGATACGCAGTATTTT. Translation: CASSESGQPSTDTQYF.

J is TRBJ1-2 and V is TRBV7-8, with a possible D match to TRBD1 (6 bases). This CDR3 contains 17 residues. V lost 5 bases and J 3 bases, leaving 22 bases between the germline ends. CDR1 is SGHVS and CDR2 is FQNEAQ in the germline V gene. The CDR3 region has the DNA TGTGCCAGCAGCCGACAGGCCTCTCGTCGAGAAGACTATGGCTACACCTTC. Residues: CASSRQASRREDYGYTF.

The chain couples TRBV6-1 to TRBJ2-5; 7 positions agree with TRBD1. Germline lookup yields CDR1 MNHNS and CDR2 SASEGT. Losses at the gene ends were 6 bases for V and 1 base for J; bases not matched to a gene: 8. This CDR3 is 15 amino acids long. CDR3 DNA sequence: TGTGCCAGCAGGAGGCTGACAGGGAGCCAAGAGACCCAGTACTTC. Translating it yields CASRRLTGSQETQYF.